This T cell receptor (beta chain) was retrieved from a study of OX40 agonist ivuxolimab in advanced cancers. Overall study findings and caveats: Undetermined was the antigen specificity of the expanded peripheral T cells.

Comments on this clone: Its matching antigen is unknown.

Sequencing used immunoSEQ multiplex PCR; TCRdb keeps in-frame clones, though not all of them. The sample shows 55,000 to 70,000 clones, roughly four fifths of them seen only once. This clonotype originated in an adult with an advanced solid tumor such as melanoma, head and neck, liver or kidney cancer. The sample here was CD4+ or CD8+ T cells sorted from blood, taken in a trial of the OX40 agonist ivuxolimab.

CDR3 coding DNA: TGTGCCAGCAGCGCCACAGGGGGCGCGCAAGACTACGAGCAGTACTTC. This sequence encodes CASSATGGAQDYEQYF. V is TRBV9 and J is TRBJ2-7; TRBD1 agrees at 9 bases. Germline CDR1 is SGDLS and CDR2 is YYNGEE. The CDR3 covers 16 residues. The ends lost 3 bases at V and 3 bases at J; junction bases unmatched: 10.